This T cell receptor (beta chain) was obtained from a study of identical twins. Points from the study as a whole: Invariant populations such as MAIT and iNKT cells could partly muddle zero-insertion analyses. High-abundance cord blood beta clonotypes had fewer insertions; memory repertoires showed none.

Healthy Caucasians were all of the donors. This clonotype came up a few times. Its antigen is not known. Template switching, a step in the protocol, added a universal primer site, and cDNA carried unique molecular identifiers. TCRdb redid the calling of the 5' RACE reads with MiXCR, one entry per CDR3 protein. Here the sample spans fewer than 250,000 distinct CDR3 sequences, around 10% being singletons. Sequences were obtained from memory (CD45RO+) T cells sorted from blood. The receptor comes from a woman under 30 in good health.

CDR3 loop: CASSQDATSTEAFF. CDR3 DNA sequence: TGTGCCAGCAGCCAAGATGCGACGTCTACTGAAGCTTTCTTT. This chain links TRBV3-1 with TRBJ1-1; D call uncertain. The V end lost 0 bases, the J end lost 5 bases, and 10 bases lay between the germline ends. This CDR3 is 14 amino acids long. CDR1 and CDR2 (germline): LGHDT, YNNKEL (reference sequence). The entire variable domain, with the rest obtained from reference TRBV3-1 and TRBJ1-1, is as follows: DTAVSQTPKYLVTQMGNDKSIKCEQNLGHDTMYWYKQDSKKFLKIMFSYNNKELIINETVPNRFSPKSPDKAHLNLHINSLELGDSAVYFCASSQDATSTEAFFGQGTRLTVV.